This TCR beta chain derives from a study of shared clonotypes between healthy human individuals. Regarding the study as a whole: Naive subsets typically showed greater estimated richness than memory subsets.

The CDR3 sequence is 11 residues long. V was cut by 8 bases and J by 6 bases, with 13 bases left in between. Germline V gene data show CDR1 as GTSNPN and CDR2 as SVGIG (reference sequence). Profiling relied on immunoSEQ multiplex PCR, and the TCRdb table lists in-frame clones only, not all of them. The table shows millions of clones, with over 85% occurring only once. Regarding this clone: What it recognizes is unknown.

This TCR was recovered from a young man in good health. Some clones in this sample may be carry-over from other donors' samples. Material: naive CD4+ T cells from PBMCs. Subset: CD45RA+ positively selected. V is TRBV30 and J is TRBJ1-1, with D perhaps matching TRBD1 (6 bases). The CDR3 here is CAGIRGAEAFF. The CDR3 bases are TGTGCCGGAATCAGGGGCGCTGAAGCTTTCTTT.